A selection of T cell receptor beta chains follows, all from one sample in a study of neoadjuvant nivolumab and ipilimumab in lung cancer. Only in-frame clones appear in the TCRdb table, and some are missing; sequencing was by immunoSEQ multiplex PCR. Of over 20,000 clones in the sample, 82% are singletons; the top ten hold over 8%. Sequencing used tumor tissue, obtained after neoadjuvant nivolumab, alone or with ipilimumab, at or shortly before surgery. The receptor set was obtained from an adult with non-small cell lung cancer. CDR3s include the opening cysteine and the closing phenylalanine or tryptophan. Size tells how often a clone was seen (once, few, many) or the class of an expanded clone, and some rows leave it out.

cdr3_aa v_call clone_size j_call
CAMSEPGTEYEQYF TRBV10-3 . TRBJ2-7
CASSLGGAGANVLTF TRBV5-1 . TRBJ2-6
CSAVARGQSNTIYF TRBV29-1 . TRBJ1-3
CAWSARGITDTQYF TRBV30 once TRBJ2-3
CASSVAARGTDTEAFF TRBV9 . TRBJ1-1
CASSLRLAGESREQFF TRBV11-3 . TRBJ2-1
CASSLGSRDEQFF TRBV7-2 . TRBJ2-1
CATSRVPTAGRNNEQFF TRBV15 . TRBJ2-1
CASSLDSYGYTF TRBV5-1 . TRBJ1-2
CASSITGIAFF TRBV6-6 . TRBJ1-1
CASSPPWTSGTSLGGYEQYF TRBV18 once TRBJ2-7
CASSYAGGQETQYF TRBV7-7 . TRBJ2-5
CASNQREGQNEQFF TRBV5-1 . TRBJ2-1
CASSRAPQESAEAFF TRBV19 . TRBJ1-1
CASSLGTAYEQYF TRBV11-2 . TRBJ2-7
CASRTRGEGDGYTF TRBV6-5 . TRBJ1-2
CASSRQGQGSYEQYF TRBV6-5 . TRBJ2-7
CASSSGTGNEQFF TRBV7-9 few TRBJ2-1
CAWSFGGTNYNEQFF TRBV30 . TRBJ2-1
CASGNPRAMQFF TRBV27 medium-sized TRBJ2-1
CASSFIGTTNEKLFF TRBV7-9 . TRBJ1-4
CAWSPFGRVTGELFF TRBV30 . TRBJ2-2
CATSRDDRERRYTF TRBV15 . TRBJ1-2
CSVEDQDSSYEQYF TRBV29-1 . TRBJ2-7
CASKGQTNTGELFF TRBV2 . TRBJ2-2
CASSPETDTQYF TRBV5-1 . TRBJ2-3
CASRLTGAVDTQYF TRBV28 . TRBJ2-3
CASSFNLNQPQHF TRBV19 . TRBJ1-5
CSVRRVETQYF TRBV29-1 . TRBJ2-5
CASSWGPSSEQFF TRBV4-2 . TRBJ2-1
CASSLEGDTQYF TRBV5-1 once TRBJ2-3
CASSRTDRENTEAFF TRBV18 . TRBJ1-1
CASSHGQGSEAFF TRBV18 . TRBJ1-1
CASSTHSNQPQHF TRBV2 . TRBJ1-5
CASSQGGSYGYTF TRBV6-5 . TRBJ1-2
CASSAGNRPEAFF TRBV9 medium-sized TRBJ1-1
CASSLDQHTNTGELFF TRBV11-2 . TRBJ2-2
CASSLGERISTDTQYF TRBV11-2 few TRBJ2-3
CASSVAAGAGTDTQYF TRBV9 . TRBJ2-3
CASSLQGVDYGYTF TRBV2 . TRBJ1-2
CASSLSGQGNYGYTF TRBV7-2 . TRBJ1-2
CASSFGEAKNIQYF TRBV7-9 once TRBJ2-4
CASGAGRVGSDGYTF TRBV2 . TRBJ1-2
CASRFDNYEQYF TRBV5-1 . TRBJ2-7
CASSSFDRANTEAFF TRBV7-8 . TRBJ1-1
CASSPRRSDQPQHF TRBV5-5 . TRBJ1-5
CASSSGPTGERYGYTF TRBV5-1 few TRBJ1-2
CASRSGSPADTQYF TRBV7-3 . TRBJ2-3
CASSLPNGYGYTF TRBV7-9 . TRBJ1-2
CASSPPVRTGANVLTF TRBV18 . TRBJ2-6
CASSLAEGTNSYNEQFF TRBV7-2 . TRBJ2-1
CASSRWASTAGYTF TRBV7-2 few TRBJ1-2
CASRGQPNTGELFF TRBV11-3 few TRBJ2-2
CARSRGAWTEAFF TRBV5-3 . TRBJ1-1
CASSSRLLAGGYNEQFF TRBV7-9 . TRBJ2-1
CASSESWGQGANEQFF TRBV10-1 . TRBJ2-1